Included here is one TCR beta chain sequence, with context. The antigen is undetermined. The data originate from a study of STAT5B mutations in CD4+ large granular lymphocyte leukemia. Regarding the study as a whole: 8/27 top patient clones versus 2/35 control clones were TRBV06-family.

The germline V gene encodes CDR1 SEHNR and CDR2 FQNEAQ (reference sequence). The ends were cut back, 3 bases at V and 6 bases at J, with 12 bases in the middle. This CDR3 is 13 amino acids long. This table comes from immunoSEQ multiplex PCR, and its TCRdb copy is limited to in-frame clones, with some not included. The sample records about 30,000 clones, roughly three quarters being singletons. The sequence came from a human donor in good health. The genes are TRBV7-9 and TRBJ2-7; D uncertain. The specimen was CD4+ T cells from blood buffy coats. CDR3 DNA sequence: TGTGCCAGCAGCTTCGCGAGTGGAGCCGAGCAGTACTTC. Its protein is CASSFASGAEQYF.